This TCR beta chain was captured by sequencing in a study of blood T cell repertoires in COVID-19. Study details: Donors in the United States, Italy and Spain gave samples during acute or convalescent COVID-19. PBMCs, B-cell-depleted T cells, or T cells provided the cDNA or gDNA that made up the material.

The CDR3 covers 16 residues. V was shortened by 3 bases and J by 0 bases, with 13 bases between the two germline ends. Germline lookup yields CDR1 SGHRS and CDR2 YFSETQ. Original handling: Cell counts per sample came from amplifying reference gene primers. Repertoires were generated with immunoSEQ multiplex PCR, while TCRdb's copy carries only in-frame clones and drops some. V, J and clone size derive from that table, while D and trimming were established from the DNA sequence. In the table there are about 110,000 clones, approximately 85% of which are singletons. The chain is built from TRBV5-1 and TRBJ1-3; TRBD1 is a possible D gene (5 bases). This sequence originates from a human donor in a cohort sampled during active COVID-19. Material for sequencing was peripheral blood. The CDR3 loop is CASSWSDTSSGNTIYF. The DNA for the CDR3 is TGCGCCAGCAGCTGGTCGGACACGAGCTCTGGAAACACCATATATTTT.